Following are 10 T cell receptor beta chains from one sample sequenced in a study of yellow fever vaccine responses in identical twins. Using its own MiXCR run on the RT-PCR reads, TCRdb lists one record per CDR3 protein. This table holds approximately 33,000 distinct CDR3 sequences, about 61% found once. The sequences come from T cells from blood (PBMCs), unsorted or a sorted subset (not recorded which), collected before or after yellow fever vaccination (not recorded which). Receptors originate from a woman younger than 35 who received the yellow fever vaccine.

The chain couples TRBV11-1 to TRBJ2-7; D is perhaps TRBD1 or TRBD2 (5 bases each). The CDR3 contains 15 residues. V shed 2 bases and J shed 4 bases, with 15 bases lying between them. Germline CDR1 reads SGHAT; CDR2 reads FQDESV (reference sequence). The CDR3 sequence: CASSLTGFAGYEQYV. DNA for the CDR3: TGTGCCAGCAGCTTAACGGGGTTTGCAGGGTACGAGCAGTACGTC.

The chain uses TRBV20-1 and TRBJ2-2; 9 bases fit TRBD2. J was trimmed by 4 bases and V by 3 bases; bases with no gene match: 9. Looked up from germline, CDR1 is DFQATT and CDR2 is SNEGSKA (reference sequence). CDR3 size: 16 residues. The CDR3 loop is CSASLGGGALTGELFF. The CDR3 DNA reads as TGCAGTGCTAGCTTAGGCGGGGGGGCTCTCACCGGGGAGCTGTTTTTT.

The chain joins TRBV19 to TRBJ1-6; a weak D match, TRBD1 (6 bases). The ends were cut back, 7 bases at V and 7 bases at J, with 14 bases in the middle. The germline V gene encodes CDR1 LNHDA and CDR2 SQIVND (reference sequence). The CDR3 is made up of 14 amino acids. CDR3 sequence (DNA): TGTGCCAGTAAGAAACAGGGTGGAAATTCACCCCTCCACTTT. Translation gives CASKKQGGNSPLHF. The variable domain in full, completed from reference TRBV19 and TRBJ1-6, reads DGGITQSPKYLFRKEGQNVTLSCEQNLNHDAMYWYRQDPGQGLRLIYYSQIVNDFQKGDIAEGYSVSREKKESFPLTVTSAQKNPTAFYLCASKKQGGNSPLHFGNGTRLTVT.

This sequence joins TRBV12-3 or TRBV12-4 and TRBJ1-1; no clear D. V shed 4 bases and J shed 3 bases, with 15 bases lying between them. The CDR3 length is 15 residues. The CDR3 spells CASSYGINLDTEAFF. In DNA, the CDR3 is TGTGCCAGCAGTTATGGAATTAATCTCGACACTGAAGCTTTCTTT.

The chain uses TRBV18 and TRBJ1-6, with D unclear. The CDR3 extends over 14 amino acids. Germline assignment: CDR1 KGHSH and CDR2 LQKENI. Trimming shortened V by 3 bases and J by 5 bases, and 8 bases separated the two germline ends. The CDR3 protein is CASSPQADNSPLHF. CDR3 nucleotide sequence: TGTGCCAGCTCACCGCAGGCGGATAATTCACCCCTCCACTTT.

This chain links TRBV3-1 with TRBJ1-3; the D gene is possibly TRBD1 (6 bases). V lost 3 bases and J 4 bases, leaving 10 bases between the germline ends. The CDR3 is made up of 14 amino acids. From germline, CDR1 is LGHDT and CDR2 YNNKEL (reference sequence). The CDR3 DNA follows: TGTGCCAGCAGCCAGAGGACAGCGGGAAACACCATATATTTT. Its protein product is CASSQRTAGNTIYF.

This clonotype was observed a few times. The CDR3 loop is CSVDQLQGGSEAFF. CDR3 in DNA: TGCAGCGTTGACCAGCTACAGGGAGGTTCTGAAGCTTTCTTT. The V call is TRBV29-1, the J call TRBJ1-1, with a possible D match to TRBD1 (6 bases). Germline V lookup: CDR1 SQVTM, CDR2 ANQGSEA. The CDR3 covers 14 residues. Trimming took 3 bases from V and 6 from J, leaving 17 bases between them.

V is TRBV7-9 and J is TRBJ1-2, with 7 nucleotides matching TRBD1. Germline V lookup: CDR1 SEHNR, CDR2 FQNEAQ (reference sequence). The CDR3 is made up of 14 amino acids. V shed 5 bases, J shed 7 bases, and the junction held 10 bases outside the gene matches. CDR3 bases: TGTGCCAGCAGCGAGCTCGGGACAGCCCTTGGCTACACCTTC. This sequence encodes CASSELGTALGYTF. Together with reference TRBV7-9 and TRBJ1-2, the CDR3 gives the full variable domain: DTGVSQNPRHKITKRGQNVTFRCDPISEHNRLYWYRQTLGQGPEFLTYFQNEAQLEKSRLLSDRFSAERPKGSFSTLEIQRTEQGDSAMYLCASSELGTALGYTFGSGTRLTVV.

This chain uses TRBV15 with TRBJ2-1; perhaps D is TRBD1 or TRBD2 (6 bases each). The germline V and J ends were trimmed by 2 bases and 4 bases, with 15 bases remaining between them. The CDR3 loop spans 16 amino acids. Germline-derived CDR1 and CDR2 are LNHNV and YYDKDF (reference sequence). Here the CDR3 reads CATSRPRGGRYNEQFF. DNA of the CDR3: TGTGCCACCAGCAGACCCCGAGGGGGGAGATACAATGAGCAGTTCTTC.

The V and J genes are TRBV28 and TRBJ2-7; D is undetermined. V gave up 5 bases and J gave up 5 bases, with 19 bases separating them. In germline, CDR1 is MDHEN, CDR2 SYDVKM. This CDR3 spans 15 amino acids. CDR3 in amino acids: CASSGRTPNVHEQYF. Here the CDR3 DNA reads TGTGCCAGCAGTGGCAGGACGCCTAACGTCCACGAGCAGTACTTC.